One and the same sample provided the 24 T cell receptor beta chains below, sequenced in a study of T cell repertoires in aging, cancer and after chemotherapy. Peripheral blood genomic DNA, not sorted cells or RNA, was the template. Rearranged V-D-J TRB sequences were amplified with a mixed TRB-A/B primer pool. TCRdb called the multiplex PCR reads again in MiXCR, with one record for every CDR3 protein. This table holds more than 8,500 distinct CDR3 sequences, about two fifths found once. Input material: blood. The receptors stem from a human donor in good health.

The J gene is TRBJ1-3, the V gene TRBV10-3; 7 positions agree with TRBD1. Germline trimming cut 7 bases from V and 6 bases from J; bases unmatched to any gene: 9. This CDR3 spans 14 amino acids. Germline V gene data show CDR1 as ENHRY and CDR2 as SYGVKD. CDR3 sequence reads: CAIKEGASENTIYF. Here the CDR3 DNA reads TGTGCCATCAAGGAGGGGGCGAGTGAAAACACCATATATTTT.

This clonotype was observed a few times. This chain uses TRBV18 with TRBJ1-1; 7 bases are shared with TRBD1. J lost 4 bases, V lost 5 bases, and 4 bases had no gene match. From germline, CDR1 is KGHSH and CDR2 LQKENI. The CDR3 spans 13 residues. CDR3 amino acids: CASSNRGATEAFF. Written as DNA, the CDR3 is TGTGCCAGCTCAAACAGGGGTGCCACTGAAGCTTTCTTT.

This clonotype was seen only a few times. This chain links TRBV6-5 with TRBJ1-1; D unresolved. Per the germline V gene, CDR1 is MNHEY and CDR2 is SVGAGI. Trimming cost V 2 bases and J 5 bases, with 15 bases left between them. CDR3 length: 15 amino acids. The chain's CDR3 is CASSYPGRGRTEAFF. CDR3 DNA: TGTGCCAGCAGTTACCCGGGCCGCGGGCGGACTGAAGCTTTCTTT.

This clonotype was recorded once. This CDR3 reads CASSHGAIAGLAGESAYEQYF. CDR3 coding DNA: TGTGCCAGCAGCCATGGGGCAATAGCGGGACTAGCGGGAGAATCGGCGTACGAGCAGTACTTC. J is TRBJ2-7 and V is TRBV27; TRBD2 matches at 14 bases. V was clipped by 6 bases and J by 4 bases; unmatched bases: 23. The CDR3 runs 21 residues. Germline V gene data show CDR1 as MNHEY and CDR2 as SMNVEV (reference sequence).

A few counts support this clonotype. V gene TRBV7-2 combines with J gene TRBJ2-5; a weak D match, TRBD2 (5 bases). Per germline, CDR1 SGHTA and CDR2 FQGNSA. This CDR3 contains 14 residues. V was shortened by 0 bases and J by 1 base, with 6 bases between the two germline ends. The CDR3: CASSLAGSQETQYF. The CDR3 nucleotides are TGTGCCAGCAGCTTAGCTGGGAGCCAAGAGACCCAGTACTTC.

This clonotype was counted only a few times. This chain's CDR3 is CASSFGQGSGYTF. The CDR3 nucleotides are TGTGCCAGCAGTTTCGGGCAGGGGTCTGGCTACACCTTC. This chain joins TRBV27 and TRBJ1-2, with D possibly TRBD1 on 6 matching bases. This CDR3 region has 13 residues. CDR1 and CDR2 (germline): MNHEY, SMNVEV (reference sequence). Trimming removed 3 bases at V and 7 bases at J, with 12 bases between.

In its sample, this clonotype was seen a few times. The chain joins TRBV19 to TRBJ1-6; D not certain. V gave up 6 bases and J gave up 0 bases, with 15 bases separating them. The CDR3 is made up of 17 amino acids. The germline gives CDR1 LNHDA, CDR2 SQIVND (reference sequence). The chain's CDR3 is CASRPAPVSSYNSPLHF. The CDR3 coding sequence is TGTGCCAGTAGGCCAGCCCCGGTGAGCTCCTATAATTCACCCCTCCACTTT.

Here the CDR3 reads CASSLGPGPAKNIQYF. DNA of the CDR3: TGTGCCAGCAGCTTAGGCCCCGGGCCCGCCAAAAACATTCAGTACTTC. The chain employs TRBV13 and TRBJ2-4; no reliable D call. Germline assignment: CDR1 PRHDT and CDR2 FYEKMQ (reference sequence). The CDR3 runs 16 residues. V shed 0 bases and J shed 1 base, with 10 bases lying between them.

The rearrangement uses TRBV6-2 or TRBV6-3 and TRBJ2-3, with TRBD1 matching 8 bases. The CDR3 loop spans 16 amino acids. V dropped 2 bases and J dropped 6; count of bases not matched to a gene: 10. Germline V CDR1 and CDR2: MNHEY, SVGEGT. The CDR3 region has the DNA TGTGCCAGCAGTTACATCGTGGCAGGGGGCGAGGATACGCAGTATTTT. The encoded protein is CASSYIVAGGEDTQYF.

This chain uses TRBV6-5 with TRBJ2-7; D may be TRBD2 (6 bases). V lost 8 bases and J 3 bases, leaving 20 bases between the germline ends. The V gene's germline CDR1 is MNHEY and CDR2 SVGAGI. The CDR3 length is 15 residues. Written as DNA, the CDR3 is TGTGCCAGCGGAGCCTCCGGACTAACAGGCTACGAGCAGTACTTC. Protein product: CASGASGLTGYEQYF.

This clonotype was counted a few times. DNA of the CDR3: TGTGCCAGCAGGCCGGGACTAGGGAACAATGAGCAGTTCTTC. It codes for CASRPGLGNNEQFF. V is TRBV6-2 or TRBV6-3 and J is TRBJ2-1, with TRBD2 identical over 8 bases. Germline-derived CDR1 and CDR2 are MNHEY and SVGEGT. This CDR3 has 14 amino acids. V lost 6 bases and J lost 5; bases outside the gene matches: 6.

This clonotype came up a few times. The V and J genes are TRBV18 and TRBJ1-1; D is unclear. Germline V CDR1 and CDR2: KGHSH, LQKENI. Trimming took off 2 bases at V and 10 bases at J, with 14 bases between the two ends. The CDR3 has 13 residues. CDR3 DNA: TGTGCCAGCTCACCAGAAAAAGGGATGAGAGCTTTCTTT. Amino acid sequence: CASSPEKGMRAFF.

This sequence joins TRBV19 and TRBJ2-7; D remains unclear. Trimming cost V 5 bases and J 6 bases, with 20 bases left between them. The length of the CDR3 is 15 residues. Germline V gene data show CDR1 as LNHDA and CDR2 as SQIVND (reference sequence). This CDR3 is CASSPYQAGTGEQYF. The CDR3, as DNA: TGTGCCAGTAGTCCCTACCAAGCAGGAACGGGCGAGCAGTACTTC.

The CDR3 DNA follows: TGTGCCAGCAGTTTAAACGAATACGACACAGATACGCAGTATTTT. Translation: CASSLNEYDTDTQYF. V gene TRBV6-2 or TRBV6-3 combines with J gene TRBJ2-3; D not certain. CDR3 length equals 15 residues. Trimming left V 4 bases short and J 2 bases short, with 13 bases between. Germline V CDR1 and CDR2: MNHEY, SVGEGT.

This clonotype was observed a single time. This clone may be a read error of a much larger clone one base away. This chain joins TRBV29-1 and TRBJ1-2; TRBD1 agrees at 8 bases. V was clipped by 1 base and J by 6 bases; unmatched bases: 4. Germline V lookup: CDR1 SQVTM, CDR2 ANQGSEA. The CDR3 loop spans 13 amino acids. The CDR3: CSVEGTGSNGYTF. The CDR3 DNA sequence: TGCAGCGTTGAAGGGACAGGGAGCAATGGCTACACCTTC.

This clonotype was picked up a small number of times. The chain carries TRBV29-1 and TRBJ2-4, with D hard to call. V lost 4 bases, J lost 9 bases, and 16 bases lay in between. From germline, CDR1 is SQVTM and CDR2 ANQGSEA. CDR3 length: 13 amino acids. The CDR3 sequence is CSVANEVQSIQYF. CDR3 bases: TGCAGCGTTGCTAACGAAGTACAAAGCATTCAGTACTTC. Combining the CDR3 with reference TRBV29-1 and TRBJ2-4 gives the whole variable domain SAVISQKPSRDICQRGTSLTIQCQVDSQVTMMFWYRQQPGQSLTLIATANQGSEATYESGFVIDKFPISRPNLTFSTLTVSNMSPEDSSIYLCSVANEVQSIQYFGAGTRLSVL.

This clonotype showed up just a few times. The chain combines TRBV6-6 with TRBJ2-7; tentatively, D is TRBD1 (5 bases). The V end lost 2 bases, the J end lost 1 base, and 12 bases lay between the germline ends. CDR3 length: 15 residues. The germline V gene encodes CDR1 MNHNY and CDR2 SVGAGI (reference sequence). The CDR3, as DNA: TGTGCCAGCAGTTACGCGACCGACAGATCCTACGAGCAGTACTTC. Translation gives CASSYATDRSYEQYF.

The chain joins TRBV11-3 to TRBJ1-1; 12 positions match TRBD1. Germline V gene lookup returns CDR1 SGHNT and CDR2 YENEEA. V gave up 5 bases and J gave up 1 base; unmatched junction bases: 8. The CDR3 loop spans 17 amino acids. The CDR3 sequence: CASSRDRGLPRNTEAFF. DNA for the CDR3: TGTGCCAGCAGCCGGGACAGGGGGCTTCCGCGGAACACTGAAGCTTTCTTT.

This sequence joins TRBV30 and TRBJ1-5, with a tentative D call TRBD1 (5 bases). V lost 2 bases and J lost 2, with 10 bases in between. The CDR3 has 14 amino acids. Germline V gene lookup returns CDR1 GTSNPN and CDR2 SVGIG (reference sequence). CDR3 nucleotides: TGTGCCTGGAGTTTTGGGGGGGGCAATCAGCCCCAGCATTTT. It specifies CAWSFGGGNQPQHF.

The chain joins TRBV19 to TRBJ1-6; D is unclear. Trimming stripped 5 bases from V and 0 bases from J, with 11 bases between. The CDR3 is 16 amino acids. CDR1 is LNHDA, CDR2 SQIVND, per germline (reference sequence). This CDR3 is CASSELKGSYNSPLHF. The CDR3 nucleotides read TGTGCCAGTAGTGAACTAAAGGGCTCCTATAATTCACCCCTCCACTTT.

The chain carries TRBV6-5 and TRBJ1-2, with 7 bases identical to TRBD1. V trimming: 5 bases; J trimming: 9 bases; junction bases outside the gene matches: 12. The CDR3 consists of 14 residues. Germline V gives CDR1 MNHEY, CDR2 SVGAGI. CDR3 coding DNA: TGTGCCAGCAGTGGAACCAGGGGGTCCGCTCGCTACACCTTC. It codes for CASSGTRGSARYTF.

The chain uses TRBV20-1 and TRBJ2-7, with D possibly being TRBD1 (6 bases). There are 11 residues in the CDR3. Germline CDR1 is DFQATT and CDR2 is SNEGSKA (reference sequence). V shed 5 bases and J shed 6 bases, with 11 bases lying between them. CDR3 coding DNA: TGCAGTGCTGGGACACTCCTCGAGCAGTACTTC. Translation gives CSAGTLLEQYF.

V usage is TRBV13 and J usage is TRBJ1-2; 11 bases are shared with TRBD1. The CDR3 loop spans 15 amino acids. Germline V gives CDR1 PRHDT, CDR2 FYEKMQ (reference sequence). The J segment lost 7 bases and the V segment lost 3 bases, leaving 7 bases of the junction unmatched. The chain's CDR3 is CASSLDRGRNGGYTF. CDR3 nucleotide sequence: TGTGCCAGCAGCTTGGACAGGGGGCGCAACGGTGGCTACACCTTC.

The J gene is TRBJ2-6, the V gene TRBV10-3; D unclear. CDR1 is ENHRY, CDR2 SYGVKD, per germline. V dropped 6 bases and J dropped 0 bases, with 12 bases sitting between them. This CDR3 contains 16 residues. CDR3 amino acids: CAIRATSFSGANVLTF. Written as DNA, the CDR3 is TGTGCCATCAGGGCCACCTCCTTCTCTGGGGCCAACGTCCTGACTTTC.